The entry below gives a single T cell receptor beta chain sequence along with its context. What it binds is not known. Assay: immunoSEQ multiplex PCR; the TCRdb copy retains only in-frame clones and omits some. The sample lists around 550,000 clones; almost 97% were seen once. Deletions cut 6 bases from V and 7 bases from J, with 21 bases between. CDR3 length: 15 residues. Germline lookup yields CDR1 SNHLY and CDR2 FYNNEI. The data stem from a study of shared clonotypes between healthy human individuals. Study summary: Donors, aged 18 to 49, were two women and a few men. Study findings and constraints: Limitation of the genetic and exposure-history diversity represented came from the few donors. Larger richness was generally estimated for naive than memory subsets. Compared with clonotypes that all four donors shared, non-shared clonotypes had lower generation probabilities.

The sequence was collected from a woman in her thirties in good health. The V gene is TRBV2, the J gene TRBJ1-2, with D maybe TRBD1 (5 bases). The sequenced sample consisted of naive CD4+ T cells sorted from blood. Subset defined: CD45RA+ positively selected. The CDR3: CASREFQTVTGGYTF. The CDR3 DNA is TGTGCCAGCAGGGAATTTCAGACAGTCACTGGTGGCTACACCTTC.